This TCR beta chain was recorded in a study of T cells after yellow fever vaccination. Findings and limits, study-wide: Clones from primary vaccination mostly reappeared after the booster (96% CD4, around 90% CD8).

They built TCR cDNA with 5'RACE template switching, a step that put in a universal primer site and UMIs. TCRdb reprocessed the 5' RACE reads with MiXCR, giving one entry per CDR3 protein. Of 46,000 or so distinct CDR3 sequences listed, around 6.4% are singletons. V lost 2 bases and J lost 5, with 10 bases in between. Germline V gene lookup returns CDR1 SGHRS and CDR2 YFSETQ. The CDR3 spans 13 residues. This chain connects TRBV5-1 to TRBJ2-5, with a weak D call TRBD1 (5 bases). The input for sequencing was PBMCs, either bulk or a sorted T-cell subset (CD4+, CD8+, memory, or dextramer-sorted; not recorded which), taken 45 days after the yellow fever booster vaccination. The TCR originated in a man aged 25 to 45 who received the YFV17D yellow fever vaccine. In nucleotides, the CDR3 is TGCGCCAGCAGCTTTCAGGGCAGGGAGACCCAGTACTTC. The encoded protein is CASSFQGRETQYF.